The 2 T cell receptor beta chains below come from one sample, sequenced in a study of Graves' ophthalmopathy and Graves' hyperthyroidism. RNA served as the template for amplifying TCR beta CDR3 regions. An initial RT-PCR round employing HTBI primers preceded a second-round multiplex PCR. TCRdb re-analysed the multiplex PCR reads in MiXCR, keeping a single row per CDR3 protein. The sample holds about 1.2 million distinct CDR3 sequences, 35% to 40% seen once. The sample was peripheral blood or thyroid tissue (not recorded which). The receptors originated from an adult man with Graves' hyperthyroidism.

CDR3 sequence (DNA): TGTGCCACCAGTGATTGGTCTAGCCCTGAGACCCAGTACTTC. This translates into CATSDWSSPETQYF. The rearrangement links TRBV24-1 to TRBJ2-5; possible D gene TRBD2, 5 bases. CDR3 length: 14 amino acids. Germline CDR1 KGHDR, CDR2 SFDVKD. The germline V and J ends were trimmed by 2 bases and 5 bases, with 11 bases remaining between them.

The chain couples TRBV7-9 to TRBJ2-3; D possibly uses TRBD1 or TRBD2 (6 bases each). The length of the CDR3 is 15 residues. Trimming took 1 base from V and 2 from J, leaving 10 bases between them. CDR1 and CDR2 (germline): SEHNR, FQNEAQ (reference sequence). CDR3 in DNA: TGTGCCAGCAGCTTAGTATCGGGGGCCACAGATACGCAGTATTTT. Its protein product is CASSLVSGATDTQYF.